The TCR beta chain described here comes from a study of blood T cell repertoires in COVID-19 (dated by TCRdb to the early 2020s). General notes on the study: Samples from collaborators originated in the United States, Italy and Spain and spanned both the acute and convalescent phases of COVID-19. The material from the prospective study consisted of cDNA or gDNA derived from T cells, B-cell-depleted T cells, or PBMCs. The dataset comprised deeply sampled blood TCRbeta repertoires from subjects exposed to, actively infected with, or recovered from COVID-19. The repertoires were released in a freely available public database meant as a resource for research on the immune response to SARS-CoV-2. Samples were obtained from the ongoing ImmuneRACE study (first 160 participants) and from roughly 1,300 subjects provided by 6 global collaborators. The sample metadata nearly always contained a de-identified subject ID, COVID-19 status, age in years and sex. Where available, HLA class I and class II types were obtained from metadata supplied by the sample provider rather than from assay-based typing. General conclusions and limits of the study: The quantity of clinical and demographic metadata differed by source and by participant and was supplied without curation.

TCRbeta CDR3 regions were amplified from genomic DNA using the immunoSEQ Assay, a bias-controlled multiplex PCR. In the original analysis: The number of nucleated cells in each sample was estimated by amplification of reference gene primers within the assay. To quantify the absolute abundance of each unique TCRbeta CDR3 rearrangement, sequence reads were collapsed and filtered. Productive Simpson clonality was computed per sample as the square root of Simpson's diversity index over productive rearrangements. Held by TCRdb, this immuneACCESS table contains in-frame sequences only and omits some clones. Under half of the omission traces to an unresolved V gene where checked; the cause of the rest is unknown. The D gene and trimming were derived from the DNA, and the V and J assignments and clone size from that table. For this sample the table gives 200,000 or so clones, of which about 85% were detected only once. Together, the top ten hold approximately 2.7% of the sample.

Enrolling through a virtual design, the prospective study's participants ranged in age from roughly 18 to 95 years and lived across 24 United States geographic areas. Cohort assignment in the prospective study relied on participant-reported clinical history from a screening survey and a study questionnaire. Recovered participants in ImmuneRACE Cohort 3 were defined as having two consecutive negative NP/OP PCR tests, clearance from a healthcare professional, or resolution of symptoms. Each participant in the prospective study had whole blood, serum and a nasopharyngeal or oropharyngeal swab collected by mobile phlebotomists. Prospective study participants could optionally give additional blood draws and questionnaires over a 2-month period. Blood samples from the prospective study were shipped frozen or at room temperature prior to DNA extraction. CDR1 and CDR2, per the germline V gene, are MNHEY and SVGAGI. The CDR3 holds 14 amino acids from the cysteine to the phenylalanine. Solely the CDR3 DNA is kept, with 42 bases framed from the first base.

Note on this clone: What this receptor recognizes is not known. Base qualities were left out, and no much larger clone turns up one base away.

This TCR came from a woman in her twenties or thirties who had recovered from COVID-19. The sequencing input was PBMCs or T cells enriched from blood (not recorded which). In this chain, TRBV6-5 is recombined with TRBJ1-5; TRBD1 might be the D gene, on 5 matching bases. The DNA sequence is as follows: TGTGCGAGCTCCCTGACAGATAGCAATCAGCCCCAGCATTTT. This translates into CASSLTDSNQPQHF.